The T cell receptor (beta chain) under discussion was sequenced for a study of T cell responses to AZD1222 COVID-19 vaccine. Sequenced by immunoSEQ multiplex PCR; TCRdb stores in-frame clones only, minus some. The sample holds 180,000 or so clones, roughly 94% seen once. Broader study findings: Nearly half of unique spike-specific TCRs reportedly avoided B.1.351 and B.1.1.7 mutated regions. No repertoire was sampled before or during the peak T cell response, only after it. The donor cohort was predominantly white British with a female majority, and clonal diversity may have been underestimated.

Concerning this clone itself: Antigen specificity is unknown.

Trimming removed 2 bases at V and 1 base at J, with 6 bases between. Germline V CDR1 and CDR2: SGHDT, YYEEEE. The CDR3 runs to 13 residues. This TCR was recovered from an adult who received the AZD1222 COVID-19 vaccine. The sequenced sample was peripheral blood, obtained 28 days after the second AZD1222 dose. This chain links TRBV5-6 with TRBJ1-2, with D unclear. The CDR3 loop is CASSFYGNYGYTF. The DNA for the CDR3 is TGTGCCAGCAGCTTTTACGGTAACTATGGCTACACCTTC.